Listed below are T cell receptor beta chains from one sample, sequenced in a study of shared clonotypes between healthy human individuals. Sequencing used immunoSEQ multiplex PCR; TCRdb keeps in-frame clones, though not all of them. The sample has around 580,000 clones, roughly 98% seen once. Sequences were obtained from naive CD8+ T cells sorted from blood. The origin of the receptors is a man between 25 and 39 years old in good health. Each CDR3 is given with its conserved first and last residue. D genes are given only for firm matches. Clone size is not always given. Where it is, it says once, few, many or a class for expanded clones.

DNA	CDR3	V	J	size	D
TGTGCCAGCAGTTACGGGGGGGGCTCCTACGAGCAGTACTTC	CASSYGGGSYEQYF	TRBV6-5	TRBJ2-7	-	TRBD2
TGTGCCAGCACCCGCGGGGCTATGGGGGAGCTGTTTTTT	CASTRGAMGELFF	TRBV27	TRBJ2-2	-	-
TGCAGCGTTGGATTTGGGGTGGACAGGTACTCCTACGAGCAGTACTTC	CSVGFGVDRYSYEQYF	TRBV29-1	TRBJ2-7	-	TRBD1
TGCAGCGTTGAAGGGGGACAGGGATTGGCCAAAAACATTCAGTACTTC	CSVEGGQGLAKNIQYF	TRBV29-1	TRBJ2-4	once	TRBD1
TGTGCCGCCTCCGGGACTACGGGAACCGGGGAGCTGTTTTTT	CAASGTTGTGELFF	TRBV30	TRBJ2-2	-	TRBD2
TGTGCCAGCAGTGAATGGGTTGGGCGGGTCACAGATACGCAGTATTTT	CASSEWVGRVTDTQYF	TRBV6-1	TRBJ2-3	-	-
TGCGCCAGCCACTCTCGCGAACAGGGGGCGGAGACCCAGTACTTC	CASHSREQGAETQYF	TRBV10-2	TRBJ2-5	-	TRBD1
TGTGCCAGCAGTTCACCGGGAGCCACCGAAGCTTTCTTT	CASSSPGATEAFF	TRBV7-9	TRBJ1-1	-	-
TGTGCCAGCAGTTTATCTGGGACTAACCAGTTCTTC	CASSLSGTNQFF	TRBV27	TRBJ2-1	-	TRBD2
TGTGCCAGCAGCTTCAGTGAGGGCACCGGGGAGCTGTTTTTT	CASSFSEGTGELFF	TRBV7-6	TRBJ2-2	-	-
TGTGCCAGCACCAGAGGGGAGGGGCCCAACACTGAAGCTTTCTTT	CASTRGEGPNTEAFF	TRBV6-1	TRBJ1-1	-	-
TGTGCCATCAGTGAGGGGTGGGCTAGCGGGAACCATGAGCAGTTCTTC	CAISEGWASGNHEQFF	TRBV10-3	TRBJ2-1	-	TRBD2
TGCAGCGTTGAAGACGTAGGGGAAGAGACCCAGTACTTC	CSVEDVGEETQYF	TRBV29-1	TRBJ2-5	-	-
TGTGCCAGCAGCTTGGCCATGAAGGGCGACCAGCCCCAGCATTTT	CASSLAMKGDQPQHF	TRBV5-8	TRBJ1-5	-	-
TGCAGCGTTGGGGGGGGGACTAGCGGGAGCGGGGAGCAGTACTTC	CSVGGGTSGSGEQYF	TRBV29-1	TRBJ2-7	-	TRBD2
TGTGCCAGCAGCCAATCCCCCGCGGGTTCTCCCTACGAGCAGTACTTC	CASSQSPAGSPYEQYF	TRBV16	TRBJ2-7	-	-
TGTGCCAGCAGTGAGATGGGACTAGCGAGTAACACCGGGGAGCTGTTTTTT	CASSEMGLASNTGELFF	TRBV2	TRBJ2-2	-	TRBD2
TGTGCCAGCAGCCCCCTCGGGAGGTTGGAATACGAGCAGTACTTC	CASSPLGRLEYEQYF	TRBV28	TRBJ2-7	-	TRBD2
TGCGCCAGCAGCCAAGACCGGTTCGGGCAAGATACGCAGTATTTT	CASSQDRFGQDTQYF	TRBV4-1	TRBJ2-3	-	-
TGTGCCAGCAGCTTAGTACAGGGGTCTAGGACTGAAGCTTTCTTT	CASSLVQGSRTEAFF	TRBV7-8	TRBJ1-1	once	TRBD1
TGTGCCAGCAGCGGATCGGGACAGGGCTATGGCTACACCTTC	CASSGSGQGYGYTF	TRBV9	TRBJ1-2	-	TRBD1
TGTGCCAGCAGCCCGCGGACTCCCTCGGGGGACGAGCAGTACTTC	CASSPRTPSGDEQYF	TRBV11-2	TRBJ2-7	-	-
TGTGCCAGCAGCTTAGGGCCCGACGTTGATTTCTACAATGAGCAGTTCTTC	CASSLGPDVDFYNEQFF	TRBV7-2	TRBJ2-1	-	-
TGTGCCAGCAGTGCAAAGTGGGGATCCACAGATACGCAGTATTTT	CASSAKWGSTDTQYF	TRBV6-1	TRBJ2-3	-	-
TGTGCCAGCAGCTTGAGGGGTTACACTGAAGCTTTCTTT	CASSLRGYTEAFF	TRBV5-4	TRBJ1-1	-	-
TGCGCCAGCAGCTTGGCCACAGGGGTTGACGAGCAGTACTTC	CASSLATGVDEQYF	TRBV5-1	TRBJ2-7	-	TRBD1
TGTGCCAGCAGCCGCGGGACAGGGGGCTTCTACGAGCAGTACTTC	CASSRGTGGFYEQYF	TRBV11-2	TRBJ2-7	-	TRBD1
TGTGCCAGCAGCGCCTCCCGGGACAGCAGTACCTACGAGCAGTACTTC	CASSASRDSSTYEQYF	TRBV7-2	TRBJ2-7	-	TRBD1
TGTGCCAGCAGCCCAGGGTGGGAGGGAGAGACCCAGTACTTC	CASSPGWEGETQYF	TRBV7-6	TRBJ2-5	-	TRBD2
TGTGCCAGCAGCTCTCGGACAGCGAACACTGAAGCTTTCTTT	CASSSRTANTEAFF	TRBV7-9	TRBJ1-1	-	-
TGCGCCAGCAGCCAAAGCGGGAGGCCCTCCTACGAGCAGTACTTC	CASSQSGRPSYEQYF	TRBV4-1	TRBJ2-7	-	TRBD2
TGCAGCGTTGAAGATGGGCTAGCGGGAGAGACCCAGTACTTC	CSVEDGLAGETQYF	TRBV29-1	TRBJ2-5	-	TRBD2
TGCGCCAGCAGCCACGCTCTTGGCACCTACGAGCAGTACTTC	CASSHALGTYEQYF	TRBV4-3	TRBJ2-7	-	-
TGTGCCAGCAGCGTAGGGACCTATGAGCAGTTCTTC	CASSVGTYEQFF	TRBV9	TRBJ2-1	once	-
TGTGCCAGCAGCTTGGGGGGACTAGCGGGAGGGGACGAGCAGTACTTC	CASSLGGLAGGDEQYF	TRBV5-4	TRBJ2-7	once	TRBD2
TGTGCCAGCAGCTTATTTAGCGTCGGGTTGAATGAGCAGTTCTTC	CASSLFSVGLNEQFF	TRBV7-6	TRBJ2-1	-	-
TGCGCCAGCAGCTCGGGACTAGGGCGCGAGCAGTACTTC	CASSSGLGREQYF	TRBV5-1	TRBJ2-7	-	TRBD2
TGTGCCAGCAGCCCTAAGGACAGGTTCACCGGGGAGCTGTTTTTT	CASSPKDRFTGELFF	TRBV7-9	TRBJ2-2	-	TRBD1
TGTGCCAGCAGCTCCCCGTCGGGTCGCGAGCAGTACTTC	CASSSPSGREQYF	TRBV7-2	TRBJ2-7	-	-
TGTGCCAGCAGCTTCAGTCCCAATAGCGGGAGGTCGGTCAATGAGCAGTTCTTC	CASSFSPNSGRSVNEQFF	TRBV7-6	TRBJ2-1	-	TRBD2
TGTGCCAGCAGCCCATTCTTCCGGGACAGGCAAGACAATGAGCAGTTCTTC	CASSPFFRDRQDNEQFF	TRBV7-9	TRBJ2-1	once	TRBD1
TGTGCCATCAGTGAACAGGACGGAATCTATGGCTACACCTTC	CAISEQDGIYGYTF	TRBV10-3	TRBJ1-2	-	-
TGTGCCAGCATGGGGGGAGGGAGCTCCTACGAGCAGTACTTC	CASMGGGSSYEQYF	TRBV2	TRBJ2-7	once	TRBD2
TGTGCCAGCAGCCCGTTTGGAACAGCCTCCTACGAGCAGTACTTC	CASSPFGTASYEQYF	TRBV14	TRBJ2-7	-	-
TGCGCCAGCAGCCAAGATGGCAGGGGGTATGAGGAGCTGTTTTTT	CASSQDGRGYEELFF	TRBV4-3	TRBJ2-2	-	TRBD1
TGTGCCAGCTCACTACGTTCAGGGGATGAATACGAGCAGTACTTC	CASSLRSGDEYEQYF	TRBV18	TRBJ2-7	-	-
TGCGCCAGCAGCTGGGGCAATGAGCAGTTCTTC	CASSWGNEQFF	TRBV5-1	TRBJ2-1	-	-
TGTGCCAGCAGCTTCCACAGACTAGCGGGAGCGAAGGATGAGCAGTTCTTC	CASSFHRLAGAKDEQFF	TRBV11-2	TRBJ2-1	-	TRBD2
TGTGCCAGCAGCTCCCCTAGGGGGAGGGAGTTTAACAATGAGCAGTTCTTC	CASSSPRGREFNNEQFF	TRBV7-9	TRBJ2-1	-	-
TGTGCCAGCAGTTACCTAGCGGGGGCGGATGTTGAGCAGTTCTTC	CASSYLAGADVEQFF	TRBV6-5	TRBJ2-1	-	TRBD2